This TCR beta chain is drawn from a study of blood T cell repertoires in COVID-19. Study-wide context: Sites in the United States, Italy and Spain provided acute and convalescent COVID-19 samples. In each case, the material was cDNA or gDNA derived from T cells, B-cell-depleted T cells, or PBMCs.

The authors' processing: It was from reference gene primer amplification that nucleated cell counts were estimated. Method: immunoSEQ multiplex PCR; TCRdb's copy keeps in-frame clones and lacks some. V and J calls and clone size follow that table, whereas D and trimming were derived from the DNA. The sample has tens of thousands of clones, about 93% seen once; the top ten hold roughly 0.8%. Trimming pared 5 bases from V and 3 bases from J, leaving 13 bases between. The CDR3 runs to 15 residues. Germline values: CDR1 LNHDA, CDR2 SQIVND (reference sequence). This TCR was sampled from a woman of 80 years or more with acute or convalescent COVID-19. Sequencing was carried out using peripheral blood. The rearrangement joins TRBV19 to TRBJ2-2; D gene unclear. As DNA, the CDR3 is TGTGCCAGTAGTTCGGTCCGCAAAGACACCGGGGAGCTGTTTTTT. Translation gives CASSSVRKDTGELFF.